This is a list of T cell receptor beta chains from one sample in a study of blood T cell repertoires in COVID-19. The repertoire was sequenced with immunoSEQ multiplex PCR; TCRdb's copy has only in-frame clones and lacks some. The table has 200,000 or so clones, about 88% seen once. Sequenced material: peripheral blood. These receptors were collected from a middle-aged woman who had recovered from COVID-19. The conserved cysteine and the conserved F or W are not part of the CDR3 here.

TRBJ2-1 | TRBV4-1 | ASSQVDTGNEQF
TRBJ1-6 | TRBV6-5 | ASSLSHWGGNSPLH
TRBJ1-2 | TRBV6-5 | ASSRIGTGYGYT
TRBJ1-1 | TRBV4-2 | ASSQRQGGKRDTEAF
TRBJ1-5 | TRBV18 | ASSPQDNSNQPQH
TRBJ2-3 | TRBV7-2 | ASSSSMPTDTQY
TRBJ2-1 | TRBV11-3 | ASSLLAVSYNEQF
TRBJ1-4 | TRBV2 | ASSRQGAREKLF
TRBJ2-2 | TRBV11-2 | ASSLGSAGFTGELF
TRBJ2-1 | TRBV5-5 | ASSLPQLGTSARYNEQF
TRBJ2-1 | TRBV4-2 | ASSQVQTGDYNEQF
TRBJ2-7 | TRBV25-1 | ASRDQMGGYEQY
TRBJ1-2 | TRBV19 | ASSIETAYFYGYT
TRBJ2-2 | TRBV27 | ASSSHRGSTGELF
TRBJ1-1 | TRBV14 | ASSQGAATEAF
TRBJ2-3 | TRBV5-6 | ASSRPGTDTQY
TRBJ2-3 | TRBV13 | ASSSSRGTQY
TRBJ2-3 | TRBV7-8 | ASSFRDRGGDTQY
TRBJ1-2 | TRBV14 | ASSHATGAWGYT
TRBJ1-3 | TRBV19 | ASSQNLPAGGTGNTIY
TRBJ2-5 | TRBV7-6 | ASSLGSGRGQETQY
TRBJ2-7 | TRBV6-5 | ASRNSQTYEQY
TRBJ2-7 | TRBV7-2 | ASSLGWGTESYEQY
TRBJ2-4 | TRBV27 | ASSLTPTGNIQY
TRBJ2-1 | TRBV20-1 | SANRGNEQF
TRBJ2-5 | TRBV7-7 | ASSSVQVGETQY
TRBJ1-5 | TRBV25-1 | ASPTSRQGSWQPQH
TRBJ2-1 | TRBV14 | ASSPGLGSYNEQF
TRBJ1-2 | TRBV6-5 | ASSYRGRELGYGYT
TRBJ2-7 | TRBV19 | ASSLLAGSYEQY
TRBJ1-1 | TRBV4-1 | ASSQAPPGNTEAF
TRBJ1-2 | TRBV28 | ASSPGQAYYGYT
TRBJ2-1 | TRBV6-5 | ATTSGISYNEQF
TRBJ2-2 | TRBV6-5 | ASSIYGGNTGELF
TRBJ2-7 | TRBV29-1 | SVALTGGREQY
TRBJ1-5 | TRBV7-9 | ASSAWGGIERNQPQH
TRBJ2-2 | TRBV19 | ASSTQTGVGNTGELF
TRBJ2-1 | TRBV4-3 | ASSQDFFTYRASGYNEQF
TRBJ2-5 | TRBV29-1 | SVAPGTFQETQY
TRBJ1-2 | TRBV28 | ASSWGTENYGYT
TRBJ2-2 | TRBV29-1 | SVEGAGRGTGELF
TRBJ1-5 | TRBV3-1/TRBV3-2 | ASSQVPGDQPQH